This passage covers 32 T cell receptor beta chains from one sample sequenced in a study of radiation and T cells in renal cell carcinoma. Here immunoSEQ multiplex PCR was the method, and the copy in TCRdb shows in-frame clones only, minus some. The data show about 140,000 clones, less than 85% seen once. Described time point: baseline pretreatment blood. Treatment described: 15 Gy SBRT to primary tumor, nephrectomy 4 weeks later. This sample comprised blood, obtained from a patient whose treatment included radiotherapy and nephrectomy. These receptors all come from a woman in her forties or fifties with renal cell carcinoma.

The CDR3 nucleotides are TGTGCCAGCAGCCCCGGGGCAGGGAGCACTGAAGCTTTCTTT. Amino acid sequence: CASSPGAGSTEAFF. V and J are TRBV9 and TRBJ1-1, with D maybe TRBD1 (5 bases). V was pared by 4 bases and J by 4 bases, with 14 bases between. Germline CDR1 SGDLS, CDR2 YYNGEE. The CDR3 extends over 14 amino acids.

This chain connects TRBV14 to TRBJ1-2, with TRBD1 identical over 9 bases. Germline V gene lookup returns CDR1 SGHDN and CDR2 FVKESK. CDR3 length equals 15 residues. Trimming cost V 2 bases and J 8 bases; bases outside gene matches: 9. The CDR3 region has the DNA TGTGCCAGCAGCCAATTCATACAGGGGGCGAGCGGCTACACCTTC. Translated, it gives CASSQFIQGASGYTF.

The chain uses TRBV2 and TRBJ2-5; D remains ambiguous. This CDR3 spans 10 amino acids. With 10 bases removed from V and 4 bases from J, the gap between germline ends came to 7 bases. From germline, CDR1 is SNHLY and CDR2 FYNNEI. The CDR3 DNA follows: TGTGCCATTTCCGGAGAGACCCAGTACTTC. It specifies CAISGETQYF. Together with reference TRBV2 and TRBJ2-5, the CDR3 gives the full variable domain: EPEVTQTPSHQVTQMGQEVILRCVPISNHLYFYWYRQILGQKVEFLVSFYNNEISEKSEIFDDQFSVERPDGSNFTLKIRSTKLEDSAMYFCAISGETQYFGPGTRLLVL.

CDR3 nucleotide sequence: TGCAGTGCTCTTGACTACGAGCAGTACTTC. Its protein product is CSALDYEQYF. The chain has TRBV20-1 and TRBJ2-7, with D unclear. Germline-derived CDR1 and CDR2 are DFQATT and SNEGSKA (reference sequence). The CDR3 spans 10 residues. V was cut by 5 bases and J by 3 bases, with 5 bases left in between.

This chain connects TRBV4-3 to TRBJ1-4; possible D gene TRBD1, 6 bases. Per germline, CDR1 LGHNA and CDR2 YSLEER. This CDR3 has 14 residues. The V end lost 0 bases, the J end lost 10 bases, and 12 bases lay between the germline ends. The CDR3 here is CASSQDGGAGKLFF. CDR3 nucleotide sequence: TGCGCCAGCAGCCAAGATGGGGGGGCCGGAAAACTGTTTTTT.

This chain links TRBV5-1 with TRBJ1-2; D is possibly TRBD1 (6 bases). CDR1 SGHRS and CDR2 YFSETQ come from the germline V gene. Trimming took 7 bases from V and 8 from J, leaving 15 bases between them. This CDR3 spans 12 amino acids. Written as DNA, the CDR3 is TGCGCCAGCCCCGGGCCGGGGGGCGGCTACACCTTC. Its translation is CASPGPGGGYTF.

The chain recombines TRBV30 with TRBJ2-7; D is uncertain. V was pared by 3 bases and J by 0 bases, with 12 bases between. CDR1 and CDR2 (germline): GTSNPN, SVGIG (reference sequence). This CDR3 comprises 14 residues. CDR3 DNA: TGTGCCTGGAGGGGGTACGGCCTCTCCTACGAGCAGTACTTC. Translating gives CAWRGYGLSYEQYF.

The rearrangement joins TRBV7-2 to TRBJ2-7; 15 bases line up with TRBD2. CDR1 and CDR2 from the germline V gene are SGHTA and FQGNSA. The CDR3 contains 17 residues. The V gene end was trimmed by 3 bases and the J gene end by 6 bases; junction bases not matched to a gene: 9. CDR3 nucleotides: TGTGCCAGCAGCTTGCAGGGACTAGCGGGAGGTAGGCGCGAGCAGTACTTC. Protein: CASSLQGLAGGRREQYF.

This clone came up a few times. V and J are TRBV7-9 and TRBJ1-5; D remains unclear. Germline V gives CDR1 SEHNR, CDR2 FQNEAQ (reference sequence). V lost 1 base to trimming and J lost 9 bases, with 10 bases between them. This CDR3 has 13 amino acids. Written as DNA, the CDR3 is TGTGCCAGCAGCTTAGATAACAGTATGCCCCAGCATTTT. Translated: CASSLDNSMPQHF.

The genes are TRBV5-1 and TRBJ1-3; 10 bases agree with TRBD1. Looked up from germline, CDR1 is SGHRS and CDR2 is YFSETQ. V shed 4 bases and J 3 bases; nucleotides not matched to a gene: 7. CDR3 size: 16 residues. CDR3 in DNA: TGCGCCAGCAGCGCCGGGACAGGGGAAGATGGAAACACCATATATTTT. Translated, it gives CASSAGTGEDGNTIYF.

The rearrangement uses TRBV5-1 and TRBJ2-7; 13 positions match TRBD2. The trim removed 4 bases at V and 1 base at J, leaving 8 bases unmatched. In germline, CDR1 is SGHRS, CDR2 YFSETQ. The CDR3 is 17 residues long. For the CDR3, the DNA is TGCGCCAGCAGCCCAGGGACTAGCGGGGCGATATCCTACGAGCAGTACTTC. It yields the protein CASSPGTSGAISYEQYF.

This clone was seen a single time. The CDR3 nucleotides read TGCGCCAGCAGCTTGGAGACACCCAACTATGGCTACACCTTC. This sequence encodes CASSLETPNYGYTF. The chain uses TRBV5-1 and TRBJ1-2; D call uncertain. This CDR3 region has 14 residues. CDR1 and CDR2 from the germline V gene are SGHRS and YFSETQ. Trimming removed 0 bases from V and 2 bases from J, with 8 bases in between.

The chain couples TRBV11-2 to TRBJ2-3; D gene unclear. This CDR3 is built from 17 residues. V dropped 1 base and J dropped 0 bases, with 14 bases sitting between them. Germline CDR1 reads SGHAT; CDR2 reads FQNNGV. DNA of the CDR3: TGTGCCAGCAGCTTAGTGGCTTCGGCGGTTAGCACAGATACGCAGTATTTT. This translates into CASSLVASAVSTDTQYF.

The J gene is TRBJ2-1, the V gene TRBV7-2; a possible D gene is TRBD2 (6 bases). CDR3 length equals 15 residues. Trimming took off 1 base at V and 7 bases at J, with 14 bases between the two ends. Germline V gene lookup returns CDR1 SGHTA and CDR2 FQGNSA. The CDR3: CASSLEGTASNEQFF. DNA for the CDR3: TGTGCCAGCAGCTTAGAAGGGACTGCCTCGAATGAGCAGTTCTTC.

This clone has more than one count but fewer than ten. This chain links TRBV4-3 with TRBJ1-4; D may be TRBD1 (5 bases). The CDR3 is made up of 15 amino acids. CDR1 LGHNA and CDR2 YSLEER come from the germline V gene. Between the trimmed V and J ends, which lost 3 bases and 4 bases, there was a span of 12 bases. The CDR3 protein is CASSHGAESNEKLFF. CDR3 DNA: TGCGCCAGCAGCCATGGGGCAGAAAGTAATGAAAAACTGTTTTTT.

This clone was seen only once. This sequence joins TRBV5-1 and TRBJ2-2; D is undetermined. The CDR3 is 13 amino acids. V was pared by 0 bases and J by 5 bases, with 5 bases between. Germline lookup yields CDR1 SGHRS and CDR2 YFSETQ. CDR3 sequence: CASSLDRTGELFF. CDR3 bases: TGCGCCAGCAGCTTGGATCGGACCGGGGAGCTGTTTTTT.

The chain is built from TRBV6-5 and TRBJ2-5; D not certain. Germline assignment: CDR1 MNHEY and CDR2 SVGAGI. CDR3 length: 12 amino acids. V was cut by 8 bases and J by 2 bases, with 9 bases left in between. CDR3 nucleotide sequence: TGTGCCAGCTCGGACGCTCAAGAGACCCAGTACTTC. This codes for CASSDAQETQYF.

CDR3 DNA: TGCGCCAGCAGCCAAGTCCCCGGGCCCTACAATGAGCAGTTCTTC. Translation: CASSQVPGPYNEQFF. J is TRBJ2-1 and V is TRBV4-1; D is unresolved. Germline CDR1 reads MGHRA; CDR2 reads YSYEKL. The CDR3 extends over 15 amino acids. The V end was cut by 1 base, the J end by 2 bases, with 9 bases between.

This rearrangement joins TRBV7-2 to TRBJ2-7; D remains unclear. The V gene lost 6 bases and the J gene lost 2 bases, with 5 bases spanning the gap. The CDR3 spans 11 residues. Germline CDR1 SGHTA, CDR2 FQGNSA. CDR3 sequence (DNA): TGTGCCAGCAGGTCCACCTACGAGCAGTACTTC. Protein: CASRSTYEQYF. The variable domain in full, with the rest retrieved from reference TRBV7-2 and TRBJ2-7, is GAGVSQSPSNKVTEKGKDVELRCDPISGHTALYWYRQSLGQGLEFLIYFQGNSAPDKSGLPSDRFSAERTGGSVSTLTIQRTQQEDSAVYLCASRSTYEQYFGPGTRLTVT.

The chain links TRBV4-3 to TRBJ2-2; D tentatively fits TRBD1 or TRBD2 (6 bases each). Germline assignment: CDR1 LGHNA and CDR2 YSLEER. Trimming pared 4 bases from V and 3 bases from J, leaving 15 bases between. The CDR3 covers 16 residues. In DNA form, the CDR3 reads TGCGCCAGCAGCCCGGGACACGGGGGATACACCGGGGAGCTGTTTTTT. Its protein is CASSPGHGGYTGELFF.

This clone was seen once. The V and J genes are TRBV5-1 and TRBJ2-1; 8 positions agree with TRBD2. The CDR3 is 14 amino acids. Trimming at V came to 7 bases and at J to 2 bases, leaving 5 bases not matched to a gene. The germline V gene encodes CDR1 SGHRS and CDR2 YFSETQ. CDR3 protein: CASSTSAAYNEQFF. CDR3 nucleotide sequence: TGCGCCAGCTCGACTAGCGCGGCCTACAATGAGCAGTTCTTC.

The rearrangement joins TRBV30 to TRBJ2-1, with TRBD2 matching 12 bases. J was trimmed by 7 bases and V by 1 base; bases with no gene match: 2. The CDR3 consists of 14 residues. CDR1 GTSNPN and CDR2 SVGIG come from the germline V gene (reference sequence). CDR3: CAWSGTSGDNEQFF. The CDR3 DNA follows: TGTGCCTGGAGTGGGACTAGCGGGGATAATGAGCAGTTCTTC.

In this sample, this clone turned up once. This sequence joins TRBV6-5 and TRBJ1-5; no clear D gene. From germline, CDR1 is MNHEY and CDR2 SVGAGI. V was cut by 4 bases and J by 0 bases, with 13 bases left in between. The CDR3 covers 16 residues. CDR3 sequence reads: CASSLSGHNSNQPQHF. The CDR3 coding sequence is TGTGCCAGCAGTTTATCCGGGCACAATAGCAATCAGCCCCAGCATTTT.

The V call is TRBV5-4, the J call TRBJ1-3; D not certain. Trimming removed 4 bases at V and 8 bases at J, with 13 bases between. Per the germline V gene, CDR1 is SGHNT and CDR2 is YYREEE (reference sequence). The CDR3 runs to 13 residues. The DNA for the CDR3 is TGTGCCAGCAGCCATAAATCTGGGGACACCATATATTTT. It specifies CASSHKSGDTIYF.

CDR3 loop: CASSLIGGNNQPQHF. Written as DNA, the CDR3 is TGCGCCAGCAGCCTAATCGGGGGGAACAATCAGCCCCAGCATTTT. The gene calls are TRBV4-3 and TRBJ1-5; a possible D gene is TRBD1 (5 bases). Germline loops: CDR1 LGHNA, CDR2 YSLEER. V lost 4 bases to trimming and J lost 3 bases, with 13 bases between them. This CDR3 region has 15 residues.

CDR3 loop: CASSLAGADTGELFF. CDR3 coding DNA: TGTGCCAGCAGCTTAGCTGGGGCCGACACCGGGGAGCTGTTTTTT. The J gene is TRBJ2-2, the V gene TRBV7-2, with D possibly matching TRBD1 (5 bases). Germline values: CDR1 SGHTA, CDR2 FQGNSA. This CDR3 is 15 amino acids long. Trimming pared 0 bases from V and 3 bases from J, leaving 8 bases between. The full variable domain, its missing parts supplied by reference TRBV7-2 and TRBJ2-2, is GAGVSQSPSNKVTEKGKDVELRCDPISGHTALYWYRQSLGQGLEFLIYFQGNSAPDKSGLPSDRFSAERTGGSVSTLTIQRTQQEDSAVYLCASSLAGADTGELFFGEGSRLTVL.

The rearrangement joins TRBV29-1 to TRBJ1-2; a weak D match, TRBD1 (6 bases). V was clipped by 3 bases and J by 10 bases, with 15 bases between them. Per the germline V gene, CDR1 is SQVTM and CDR2 is ANQGSEA. There are 12 residues in the CDR3. Here the CDR3 reads CSVDMERDTYTF. In DNA form, the CDR3 reads TGCAGCGTTGATATGGAAAGGGACACCTACACCTTC.

The genes are TRBV28 and TRBJ1-4; no clear D gene. This CDR3 spans 13 amino acids. In germline, CDR1 is MDHEN, CDR2 SYDVKM. V lost 10 bases and J lost 14, with 23 bases in between. The CDR3 is CATKSSGFGRLFF. CDR3 nucleotide sequence: TGTGCCACCAAAAGTAGTGGCTTTGGTCGGCTGTTTTTT.

This chain's CDR3 is CASSEANPGGEPQHF. The CDR3 DNA is TGTGCCAGCAGTGAAGCGAATCCAGGGGGAGAGCCCCAGCATTTT. This chain links TRBV6-1 with TRBJ1-5; TRBD1 matches at 7 bases. J gave up 8 bases and V 0 bases, and 7 bases lay outside the gene matches. The CDR3 runs to 15 residues. Germline lookup yields CDR1 MNHNS and CDR2 SASEGT.

The J gene is TRBJ2-2, the V gene TRBV25-1; D is uncertain. The CDR3 has 14 residues. V was pared by 3 bases and J by 2 bases, with 7 bases between. Germline V gene sequence: CDR1 MGHDK, CDR2 SYGVNS. The CDR3 nucleotides read TGTGCCAGCAGTGACGACTCAAACACCGGGGAGCTGTTTTTT. This sequence encodes CASSDDSNTGELFF.

J is TRBJ2-3 and V is TRBV11-2; D gene unclear. The CDR3 has 15 residues. Germline V gene lookup returns CDR1 SGHAT and CDR2 FQNNGV. V lost 2 bases, J lost 3 bases, and 12 bases lay in between. DNA of the CDR3: TGTGCCAGCAGCTTATTGCATTCCCGGACAGATACGCAGTATTTT. It yields the protein CASSLLHSRTDTQYF.

This chain joins TRBV7-9 and TRBJ2-3; 8 bases map to TRBD2. The CDR3 is made up of 17 amino acids. In germline, CDR1 is SEHNR, CDR2 FQNEAQ (reference sequence). Trimming at V came to 0 bases and at J to 2 bases, leaving 7 bases not matched to a gene. The DNA of the CDR3 is TGTGCCAGCAGCTTAGCCGGGCGGGGGGCCGACACAGATACGCAGTATTTT. Its translation: CASSLAGRGADTDTQYF.